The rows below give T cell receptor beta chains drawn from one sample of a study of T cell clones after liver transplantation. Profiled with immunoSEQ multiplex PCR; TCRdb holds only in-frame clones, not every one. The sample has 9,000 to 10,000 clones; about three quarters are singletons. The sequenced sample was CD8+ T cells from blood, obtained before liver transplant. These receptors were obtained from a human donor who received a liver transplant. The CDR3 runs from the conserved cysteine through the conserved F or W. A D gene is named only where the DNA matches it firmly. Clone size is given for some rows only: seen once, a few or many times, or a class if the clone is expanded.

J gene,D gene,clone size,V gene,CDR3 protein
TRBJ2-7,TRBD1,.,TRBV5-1,CASSSTPGTVYEQYF
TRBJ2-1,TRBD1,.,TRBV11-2,CASTTTPDRGRHEQFF
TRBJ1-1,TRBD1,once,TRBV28,CASRNGAGGTEAFF
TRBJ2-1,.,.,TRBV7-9,CASSMSESSYNEQFF
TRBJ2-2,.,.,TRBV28,CASSRPGSSGELFF
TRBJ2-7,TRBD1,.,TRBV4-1,CASSPTGIYEQYF
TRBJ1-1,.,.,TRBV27,CASSLMRGNTEAFF
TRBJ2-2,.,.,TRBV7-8,CASSIRRGSNTGELFF
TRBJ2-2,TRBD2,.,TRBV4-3,CASSQGNRVAGNTGELFF
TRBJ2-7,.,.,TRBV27,CASSFTRESYEQYF
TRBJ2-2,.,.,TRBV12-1,CASSFRGKNTGELFF
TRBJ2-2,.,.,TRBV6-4,CASSAGSDTGELFF
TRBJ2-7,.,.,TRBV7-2,CASGGRSYEQYF
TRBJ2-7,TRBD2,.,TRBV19,CASSTGLAPSYEQYF
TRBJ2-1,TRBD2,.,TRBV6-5,CASSYAGGEQFF
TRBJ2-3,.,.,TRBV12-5,CASGWFSPDTQYF
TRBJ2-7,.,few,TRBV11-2,CASSLGFTEQYF
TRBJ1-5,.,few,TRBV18,CASSPPWSLANQPQHF
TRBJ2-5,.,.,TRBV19,CASSITGQETQYF
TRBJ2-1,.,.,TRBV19,CASSISRSSSEQFF
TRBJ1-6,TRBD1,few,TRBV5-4,CASSADRGYSPLHF
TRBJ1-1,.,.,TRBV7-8,CASRSGQGQSKNTEAFF